A single sample gave rise to the 8 T cell receptor beta chains below, sequenced in a study of blood T cells in healthy people across ages (dated by TCRdb to the mid-2010s). Receptors were amplified or captured by 5' RACE. The second PCR ran for roughly 7 to 12 cycles and used a J-beta primer mix along with a sample-barcoded 5' primer. TCRdb cleaned the public reads at Q25 with fastp, built clones with MiXCR and kept in-frame beta chains. Under each unique CDR3 protein, matching rows form one entry showing the most common genes and DNA. Here the sample has fewer than 2,000,000 distinct CDR3 sequences; about two fifths occur a single time. The ten largest clones represent roughly 24% of the sample. The sample comprised blood. The receptors stem from a human donor in good health.

A word on this clonotype: The conserved closing phenylalanine or tryptophan is absent in this CDR3, likely reflecting a read error. The CDR3 nucleotides are TGTGCCATCAGTGACCCTAGCGGGGGCCGCCAGACCTACAATGAGCAGTTCTCC. Amino acid sequence: CAISDPSGGRQTYNEQFS. J is TRBJ2-1 and V is TRBV10-3; 10 bases agree with TRBD2. V shed 3 bases and J 2 bases; nucleotides not matched to a gene: 10. The germline gives CDR1 ENHRY, CDR2 SYGVKD. The CDR3 runs 18 residues.

The chain couples TRBV5-1 to TRBJ2-4; 11 bases align to TRBD2. Germline CDR1 is SGHRS and CDR2 is YFSETQ. The CDR3 has 16 amino acids. The junction had 9 bases not matched to a gene; V was cut back by 2 bases and J by 8 bases. The CDR3 region has the DNA TGCGCCAGCAGCTTCTTTACTAGCGGGGGTTATGACATTCAGTACTTC. This sequence encodes CASSFFTSGGYDIQYF.

This sequence joins TRBV7-3 and TRBJ2-1; 8 bases map to TRBD1. V shed 4 bases and J 3 bases; nucleotides not matched to a gene: 5. CDR3 length: 15 residues. Germline assignment: CDR1 SGHTA and CDR2 FQGTGA. CDR3 sequence: CASSSTGADYNEQFF. CDR3 nucleotides: TGTGCCAGCAGCTCGACAGGGGCTGACTACAATGAGCAGTTCTTC. Full variable domain (rest looked up from reference TRBV7-3 and TRBJ2-1): GAGVSQTPSNKVTEKGKYVELRCDPISGHTALYWYRQSLGQGPEFLIYFQGTGAADDSGLPNDRFFAVRPEGSVSTLKIQRTERGDSAVYLCASSSTGADYNEQFFGPGTRLTVL.

The V call is TRBV20-1, the J call TRBJ2-3, with D perhaps assigned TRBD1 or TRBD2 (6 bases each). The CDR3 runs to 12 residues. Looked up from germline, CDR1 is DFQATT and CDR2 is SNEGSKA (reference sequence). V gave up 7 bases and J gave up 0 bases, with 8 bases separating them. The CDR3 protein is CSGGASTDTQYF. The CDR3 DNA follows: TGCAGTGGGGGGGCTAGCACAGATACGCAGTATTTT.

The V and J genes are TRBV12-3 or TRBV12-4 and TRBJ1-2, with D tentatively TRBD1 (6 bases). V lost 0 bases, J lost 8 bases, and 19 bases lay in between. The CDR3 consists of 16 residues. This chain's CDR3 is CASSLAKEDRRDGYTF. In nucleotides, the CDR3 is TGTGCCAGCAGTTTAGCCAAGGAGGACAGAAGAGACGGCTACACCTTC.

J is TRBJ1-5 and V is TRBV2; the match to TRBD1 covers 8 bases. Trimming removed 6 bases from V and 3 bases from J; junction bases left unmatched: 7. This CDR3 has 15 amino acids. Looked up from germline, CDR1 is SNHLY and CDR2 is FYNNEI. The DNA for the CDR3 is TGTGCCAGCAGAGGAGAGACAGGGGCCAATCAGCCCCAGCATTTT. Its translation: CASRGETGANQPQHF.

The V call is TRBV29-1, the J call TRBJ1-1; D unresolved. The CDR3 spans 13 residues. Germline values: CDR1 SQVTM, CDR2 ANQGSEA. V lost 7 bases and J 1 base, leaving 13 bases between the germline ends. Here the CDR3 DNA reads TGCAGCGGAACGGGCCATCCGAACACTGAAGCTTTCTTT. Translating gives CSGTGHPNTEAFF.

As DNA, the CDR3 is TGTGCCAGCTCCGCGGACAGGGGGGACACTGAAGCTTTCTTT. Protein: CASSADRGDTEAFF. This chain connects TRBV18 to TRBJ1-1; TRBD1 matches 10 bases. The junction had 4 bases not matched to a gene; V was cut back by 6 bases and J by 3 bases. From germline, CDR1 is KGHSH and CDR2 LQKENI. CDR3 length: 14 amino acids.